This TCR beta chain originates from a study of control samples from healthy donors and cancer patients (TCRdb year 2020). As to this clone: The specificity of this receptor is unknown. Base quality data are lacking; no much larger clone is found one base away.

The CDR3 measures 13 amino acids from cysteine to phenylalanine. Only the CDR3 DNA stays, 39 bases, in frame from base 1. The germline V gene encodes CDR1 ENHRY and CDR2 SYGVKD. Trimming removed 10 bases from V and 7 bases from J; the gene matches leave 10 bases unexplained. Library preparation used the immunoSEQ multiplex PCR assay. The immuneACCESS repertoire file appears here via TCRdb, limited to in-frame rearrangements. These files lack a portion of the clones; in checked studies, under half of the deficit traces to unresolved V genes, and the cause of the others is not known. In all, the sample holds roughly 180,000 clones, and roughly 94% of those were seen once. Of the sample, 1.2% to 1.5% falls within the top ten clones.

The specimen was blood. This receptor chain uses TRBV10-3 and TRBJ1-2; the junction holds 9 bases that match TRBD1. The TCR comes from a woman aged 18-29 years in good health. The nucleotides are TGTGCCACCAACCGGGACAGGGAGGGTGGCTACACCTTC. Translated, it gives CATNRDREGGYTF.